The 20 T cell receptor beta chains presented below share a single source sample, sequenced in a study of cytomegalovirus exposure and HLA in healthy donors. PCR primers comprised 60 Vbeta and 13 Jbeta primers. Profiling relied on immunoSEQ multiplex PCR, and the TCRdb table lists in-frame clones only, not all of them. In the table there are roughly 150,000 clones, about 75% of which are singletons. The sequenced sample consisted of PBMCs. The receptor set was obtained from a man in his thirties or forties in good health and CMV-seronegative.

The gene calls are TRBV18 and TRBJ2-7, with TRBD1 matching over 8 bases. Germline CDR1 KGHSH, CDR2 LQKENI. The trim removed 6 bases at V and 6 bases at J, leaving 10 bases unmatched. The CDR3 is made up of 14 amino acids. The CDR3 protein is CASSGRQGLSEQYF. CDR3 nucleotides: TGTGCCAGCTCCGGTAGACAGGGGTTGTCCGAGCAGTACTTC.

The gene calls are TRBV29-1 and TRBJ2-5, with 8 nucleotides matching TRBD1. CDR1 is SQVTM and CDR2 is ANQGSEA in the germline V gene. The CDR3 contains 12 residues. The V segment lost 2 bases and the J segment 6 bases; nucleotides outside the gene matches: 2. The CDR3 bases are TGCAGCGTTGAAAGACAGGGGAAGACCCAGTACTTC. This codes for CSVERQGKTQYF. The variable domain in full, completed from reference TRBV29-1 and TRBJ2-5, reads SAVISQKPSRDICQRGTSLTIQCQVDSQVTMMFWYRQQPGQSLTLIATANQGSEATYESGFVIDKFPISRPNLTFSTLTVSNMSPEDSSIYLCSVERQGKTQYFGPGTRLLVL.

The chain is built from TRBV1 and TRBJ2-1; the table's D call TRBD1 went unverified against the DNA. TRBV1 is given as a pseudogene. The CDR3 length is 14 residues. The chain's CDR3 is CTRAQGHPYNEQFF. The CDR3 DNA reads TGCACCAGGGCGCAGGGGCACCCTTACAATGAGCAGTTCTTC.

V usage is TRBV28 and J usage is TRBJ2-7, with a weak D call TRBD1 (6 bases). Trimming left V 5 bases short and J 5 bases short, with 16 bases between. The CDR3 is made up of 14 amino acids. CDR1 and CDR2 (germline): MDHEN, SYDVKM. This CDR3 reads CASSLSGHQNEQYF. CDR3 DNA sequence: TGTGCCAGCAGTCTATCGGGACACCAAAACGAGCAGTACTTC.

The V gene is TRBV7-3, the J gene TRBJ2-1, with TRBD1 identical over 12 bases. The CDR3 has 15 residues. Germline CDR1 SGHTA, CDR2 FQGTGA. Germline trimming cut 5 bases from V and 7 bases from J; bases unmatched to any gene: 6. The CDR3 coding sequence is TGTGCCAGCAGCAAAATGGGACAGGGGGCGAATGAGCAGTTCTTC. Protein product: CASSKMGQGANEQFF. Full variable domain (rest looked up from reference TRBV7-3 and TRBJ2-1): GAGVSQTPSNKVTEKGKYVELRCDPISGHTALYWYRQSLGQGPEFLIYFQGTGAADDSGLPNDRFFAVRPEGSVSTLKIQRTERGDSAVYLCASSKMGQGANEQFFGPGTRLTVL.

The chain couples TRBV28 to TRBJ1-4, with D unclear. The CDR3 has 15 residues. Germline values: CDR1 MDHEN, CDR2 SYDVKM. Trimming took off 8 bases at V and 5 bases at J, with 18 bases between the two ends. The CDR3 here is CASHSPSSLNEKLFF. The CDR3 region has the DNA TGTGCCAGCCACAGCCCCAGCAGCTTAAATGAAAAACTGTTTTTT. Full variable domain (rest looked up from reference TRBV28 and TRBJ1-4): DVKVTQSSRYLVKRTGEKVFLECVQDMDHENMFWYRQDPGLGLRLIYFSYDVKMKEKGDIPEGYSVSREKKERFSLILESASTNQTSMYLCASHSPSSLNEKLFFGSGTQLSVL.

Here the CDR3 DNA reads TGTGCCAGCAGTTCCGCGACTAGCGGGGAGGGCACCGGGGAGCTGTTTTTT. Its translation is CASSSATSGEGTGELFF. The V and J genes are TRBV2 and TRBJ2-2; 11 bases fit TRBD2. There are 17 residues in the CDR3. Germline V lookup: CDR1 SNHLY, CDR2 FYNNEI. V was clipped by 5 bases and J by 4 bases; unmatched bases: 9. The whole variable domain, remainder taken from reference TRBV2 and TRBJ2-2, is EPEVTQTPSHQVTQMGQEVILRCVPISNHLYFYWYRQILGQKVEFLVSFYNNEISEKSEIFDDQFSVERPDGSNFTLKIRSTKLEDSAMYFCASSSATSGEGTGELFFGEGSRLTVL.

This chain links TRBV28 with TRBJ1-1, with D possibly TRBD1 on 5 matching bases. The CDR3 runs to 16 residues. The germline CDR1 and CDR2 sequences are MDHEN and SYDVKM. Trimming left V 8 bases short and J 2 bases short, with 21 bases between. The CDR3 loop reads CASGSRDSRPNTEAFF. As DNA, the CDR3 is TGTGCCAGCGGCTCCCGGGACTCCCGGCCCAACACTGAAGCTTTCTTT.

The J gene is TRBJ2-2, the V gene TRBV29-1; the D gene is possibly TRBD1 (6 bases). This CDR3 spans 12 amino acids. Germline V gives CDR1 SQVTM, CDR2 ANQGSEA. Trimming removed 4 bases at V and 6 bases at J, with 9 bases between. CDR3 sequence: CSVGGPAGELFF. As DNA, the CDR3 is TGCAGCGTTGGGGGGCCGGCCGGGGAGCTGTTTTTT.

This sequence joins TRBV11-2 and TRBJ2-7, with a tentative D call TRBD1 (6 bases). Trimming removed 0 bases at V and 3 bases at J, with 15 bases between. CDR1 is SGHAT, CDR2 FQNNGV, per germline. CDR3 length: 16 residues. CDR3 bases: TGTGCCAGCAGCTTAGAAGCCCAGGTAGGGGGCTACGAGCAGTACTTC. It codes for CASSLEAQVGGYEQYF.

The DNA of the CDR3 is TGTGCCAGCAGTGGAAGGGGCGAGAGGACTGAAGCTTTCTTT. This encodes CASSGRGERTEAFF. The chain has TRBV6-1 and TRBJ1-1; D is perhaps TRBD1 (5 bases). The germline V gene encodes CDR1 MNHNS and CDR2 SASEGT. The CDR3 extends over 14 amino acids. Trimming stripped 4 bases from V and 5 bases from J, with 14 bases between.

V gene TRBV2 combines with J gene TRBJ2-3, with 10 bases lining up with TRBD2. The germline CDR1 and CDR2 sequences are SNHLY and FYNNEI. The CDR3 extends over 16 amino acids. Trimming took 8 bases from V and 2 from J; bases not matched to a gene: 10. The CDR3 coding sequence is TGTGCCAGCCAAATTCCAAGCGGGGGGGCCACAGATACGCAGTATTTT. Its translation is CASQIPSGGATDTQYF.

A note on this clone: The sample carries other DNA sequences with the same CDR3. The chain has TRBV6-5 and TRBJ1-2, with D unresolved. The CDR3 is made up of 14 amino acids. V gave up 2 bases and J gave up 2 bases, with 9 bases separating them. The germline gives CDR1 MNHEY, CDR2 SVGAGI. CDR3 nucleotides: TGTGCCAGCAGTTACGGGTCGGGGAACTATGGCTACACCTTC. Protein sequence: CASSYGSGNYGYTF.

This chain joins TRBV5-4 and TRBJ1-6; TRBD1 aligns across 7 bases. Looked up from germline, CDR1 is SGHNT and CDR2 is YYREEE (reference sequence). This CDR3 region has 16 residues. V was clipped by 0 bases and J by 5 bases; unmatched bases: 5. The DNA for the CDR3 is TGTGCCAGCAGCTTGGGATCGACAGGGCATAATTCACCCCTCCACTTT. Its translation is CASSLGSTGHNSPLHF.

This clone came up a few times. The V gene is TRBV5-8, the J gene TRBJ2-7, with TRBD1 identical over 8 bases. The trim removed 5 bases at V and 5 bases at J, leaving 9 bases unmatched. From germline, CDR1 is SGHTS and CDR2 YDEGEE. The CDR3 contains 14 residues. CDR3: CASREQGVKDEQYF. The CDR3 bases are TGTGCCAGCAGAGAACAGGGGGTCAAGGACGAGCAGTACTTC.

The rearrangement links TRBV5-1 to TRBJ2-7, with 8 bases identical to TRBD2. The CDR3 is 14 residues long. Germline V CDR1 and CDR2: SGHRS, YFSETQ. After removal of 7 bases from V and 4 bases from J, the junction contained 10 bases not matched to a gene. Here the CDR3 reads CASSRAGGAYEQYF. The CDR3, as DNA: TGCGCCAGCTCCCGGGCCGGGGGGGCTTACGAGCAGTACTTC.

This clone has a single count. The V call is TRBV27, the J call TRBJ1-1; D is ambiguous. This CDR3 has 12 amino acids. From germline, CDR1 is MNHEY and CDR2 SMNVEV (reference sequence). V gave up 2 bases and J gave up 10 bases, with 11 bases separating them. CDR3 DNA: TGTGCCAGCAGTTTAAGCGGAGAAGTAGCTTTCTTT. It encodes CASSLSGEVAFF.

The count of this clone is one. The CDR3 DNA reads as TGTGCCAGCAGCCTAGGACTAGCGATATACGAGCAGTACTTC. It is translated as CASSLGLAIYEQYF. V is TRBV28 and J is TRBJ2-7; 9 bases agree with TRBD2. The germline V gene has CDR1 MDHEN and CDR2 SYDVKM. After removal of 6 bases from V and 4 bases from J, the junction contained 7 bases not matched to a gene. The CDR3 length is 14 residues.

The chain links TRBV15 to TRBJ2-5; D may be TRBD1 (6 bases). Germline V gene sequence: CDR1 LNHNV, CDR2 YYDKDF (reference sequence). The length of the CDR3 is 13 residues. Trimming cost V 2 bases and J 13 bases, with 17 bases left between them. The CDR3 sequence is CATSRPTGPDRYF. Written as DNA, the CDR3 is TGTGCCACCAGCAGACCTACAGGGCCCGATCGGTACTTC.

The chain joins TRBV7-9 to TRBJ2-2; 8 bases match TRBD1. Germline CDR1 and CDR2: SEHNR and FQNEAQ (reference sequence). The V gene end was trimmed by 0 bases and the J gene end by 7 bases; junction bases not matched to a gene: 10. The CDR3 covers 17 residues. The CDR3 loop reads CASSLADRGLLYGELFF. The CDR3, as DNA: TGTGCCAGCAGCTTAGCCGACAGGGGTTTACTATACGGGGAGCTGTTTTTT.